Each of the 27 T cell receptor beta chains below was sequenced from the same sample in a study of T-cell reconstitution after alpha-beta-depleted transplantation in children. Unique molecular identifiers featured in how the TCRbeta library was prepared. TCRdb reanalysed the PCR reads using MiXCR and keeps one entry per CDR3 protein. The sample yields about 640,000 distinct CDR3 sequences, 10% to 15% seen once. The specimen was PBMCs, mostly from graft donor cells, collected 360 days after TCRalphabeta/CD19-depleted stem cell transplant. These receptors were taken from a male patient younger than 18 who had a stem cell transplant for acute myeloid leukemia, so the T cells may come from the graft donor.

A few counts support this clonotype. V and J are TRBV6-5 and TRBJ2-5, with 8 bases matching TRBD2. Trimming removed 6 bases from V and 8 bases from J; junction bases left unmatched: 5. Germline V lookup: CDR1 MNHEY, CDR2 SVGAGI. This CDR3 is 12 amino acids long. CDR3 residues: CASSKLAETQYF. Written as DNA, the CDR3 is TGTGCCAGCAGCAAACTAGCGGAAACCCAGTACTTC.

The chain joins TRBV28 to TRBJ2-1; perhaps TRBD2 as D (5 bases). The germline gives CDR1 MDHEN, CDR2 SYDVKM. V was clipped by 1 base and J by 5 bases, with 15 bases between them. CDR3 length: 16 residues. This CDR3 is CASSLFRGLKHNEQFF. The CDR3 nucleotides are TGTGCCAGCAGTTTATTCCGGGGTCTCAAGCACAATGAGCAGTTCTTC.

This clonotype was detected a few times. This chain uses TRBV6-1 with TRBJ2-3; a possible D gene is TRBD1 (6 bases). The length of the CDR3 is 15 residues. Trimming took 5 bases from V and 2 from J, leaving 14 bases between them. Germline CDR1 reads MNHNS; CDR2 reads SASEGT. CDR3 in amino acids: CASSINRVDTDTQYF. The DNA of the CDR3 is TGTGCCAGCAGTATAAACAGGGTTGACACAGATACGCAGTATTTT.

This chain joins TRBV7-3 and TRBJ2-7, with D perhaps matching TRBD1 (5 bases). The V gene's germline CDR1 is SGHTA and CDR2 FQGTGA. V was shortened by 2 bases and J by 5 bases, with 10 bases between the two germline ends. This CDR3 is 13 amino acids long. This chain's CDR3 is CASSLSRAHEQYF. CDR3 in DNA: TGTGCCAGCAGCTTATCCAGGGCCCACGAGCAGTACTTC.

The rearrangement joins TRBV30 to TRBJ1-1; D unclear. Germline CDR1 reads GTSNPN; CDR2 reads SVGIG (reference sequence). Trimming stripped 3 bases from V and 5 bases from J, with 10 bases between. CDR3 length: 12 residues. Here the CDR3 reads CAWRRDETEAFF. The CDR3 DNA follows: TGTGCCTGGAGGCGTGATGAGACTGAAGCTTTCTTT.

The chain joins TRBV28 to TRBJ2-7; 7 bases are shared with TRBD1. Germline trimming cut 5 bases from V and 0 bases from J; bases unmatched to any gene: 10. The CDR3 loop spans 16 amino acids. From germline, CDR1 is MDHEN and CDR2 SYDVKM. CDR3 nucleotide sequence: TGTGCCAGCAGTCGCTCCGGGACAGTGAACTCCTACGAGCAGTACTTC. This sequence encodes CASSRSGTVNSYEQYF.

This clonotype was seen more than once but under ten times. No DNA is shown, since the ends of the CDR3 on it are uncertain; the CDR3 is the one TCRdb lists. The chain has TRBV7-6 and TRBJ2-7; TRBD2, the table's D call, lacks a check against the DNA. The CDR3 has 13 residues if both end residues are counted. Germline CDR1 and CDR2: SGHVS and FNYEAQ. The CDR3 region is CASSTSAPYEQYF.

There are many counts of this clonotype. The genes are TRBV5-1 and TRBJ2-3; TRBD2 is a possible D gene (6 bases). The CDR3 loop spans 15 amino acids. Germline CDR1 is SGHRS and CDR2 is YFSETQ. The germline V and J ends were trimmed by 2 bases and 5 bases, with 15 bases remaining between them. CDR3 DNA sequence: TGCGCCAGCAGCTTAGCGGGCCCACGAGGAGATACGCAGTATTTT. Translating gives CASSLAGPRGDTQYF.

This chain joins TRBV20-1 and TRBJ1-5; tentative D call: TRBD1 (6 bases). Germline lookup yields CDR1 DFQATT and CDR2 SNEGSKA (reference sequence). The V and J ends lost 3 bases and 2 bases respectively, with 11 bases between them. The CDR3 loop spans 14 amino acids. Here the CDR3 DNA reads TGCAGTGCTAGCAGGGGACTTGGCAATCAGCCCCAGCATTTT. Amino acid sequence: CSASRGLGNQPQHF.

The V and J genes are TRBV7-8 and TRBJ2-7; D not resolved. V lost 4 bases, J lost 2 bases, and 15 bases lay in between. Germline loops: CDR1 SGHVS, CDR2 FQNEAQ. The CDR3 contains 15 residues. The CDR3 spells CASSSPKADPYEQYF. DNA of the CDR3: TGTGCCAGCAGCTCCCCCAAGGCAGACCCCTACGAGCAGTACTTC.

This clonotype was seen a handful of times. The rearrangement joins TRBV28 to TRBJ2-7; D is unclear. From germline, CDR1 is MDHEN and CDR2 SYDVKM. The CDR3 has 13 residues. V gave up 7 bases and J gave up 2 bases, with 12 bases separating them. CDR3 DNA sequence: TGTGCCAGCACGTCAGCTGCCACCTACGAGCAGTACTTC. The encoded protein is CASTSAATYEQYF.

The chain recombines TRBV9 with TRBJ2-3, with no clear D. V gave up 3 bases and J gave up 5 bases, with 4 bases separating them. The CDR3 runs to 11 residues. Germline V lookup: CDR1 SGDLS, CDR2 YYNGEE. CDR3 sequence reads: CASSALDTQYF. The CDR3, as DNA: TGTGCCAGCAGCGCGCTAGATACGCAGTATTTT.

This clonotype has more than one count but fewer than ten. The V gene is TRBV10-3, the J gene TRBJ2-1; 12 bases map to TRBD1. The CDR3 is 14 residues long. Germline CDR1 is ENHRY and CDR2 is SYGVKD. The V gene end was trimmed by 6 bases and the J gene end by 10 bases; junction bases not matched to a gene: 7. In nucleotides, the CDR3 is TGTGCCATCAGCGAACCGGGACAGGGGGCCGAGCAGTTCTTC. Protein sequence: CAISEPGQGAEQFF.

V usage is TRBV20-1 and J usage is TRBJ2-1, with TRBD1 as a possible D gene (7 bases). The CDR3 is 15 residues long. V lost 3 bases and J 6 bases, leaving 18 bases between the germline ends. CDR1 is DFQATT and CDR2 is SNEGSKA in the germline V gene (reference sequence). DNA for the CDR3: TGCAGTGCTAGGACAAGCGGAGGGGGCCTCAATGAGCAGTTCTTC. It is translated as CSARTSGGGLNEQFF.

CDR3: CAFRDYSFNEQFF. The CDR3 DNA reads as TGTGCCTTCCGGGACTATTCGTTCAATGAGCAGTTCTTC. The chain couples TRBV30 to TRBJ2-1; TRBD2 agrees at 7 bases. Germline values: CDR1 GTSNPN, CDR2 SVGIG (reference sequence). CDR3 size: 13 residues. V shed 7 bases and J 6 bases; nucleotides not matched to a gene: 9.

The CDR3 DNA reads TGTGCCAGCAGCCCTCCAGCGATGCTCACGGATACGCAGTATTTT. It yields the protein CASSPPAMLTDTQYF. V gene TRBV2 combines with J gene TRBJ2-3; D is unclear. V dropped 6 bases and J dropped 6 bases, with 19 bases sitting between them. Germline CDR1 SNHLY, CDR2 FYNNEI. CDR3 size: 15 residues.

The chain joins TRBV9 to TRBJ2-7; 7 bases line up with TRBD2. Germline V lookup: CDR1 SGDLS, CDR2 YYNGEE. This CDR3 is built from 14 residues. Trimming at V came to 0 bases and at J to 7 bases, leaving 7 bases not matched to a gene. The CDR3 region is CASSVDGRLREQYF. CDR3 nucleotide sequence: TGTGCCAGCAGCGTAGACGGGAGGCTCAGGGAGCAGTACTTC.

This clonotype has a handful of counts. The rearrangement uses TRBV28 and TRBJ2-1; 7 bases are a match to TRBD2. Unmatched junction bases numbered 12, after V lost 5 bases and J lost 8 bases. Germline CDR1 reads MDHEN; CDR2 reads SYDVKM. The CDR3 has 15 residues. DNA for the CDR3: TGTGCCAGCAGTGTAACGGGGAGGGCCTCCCATGAGCAGTTCTTC. Translating it yields CASSVTGRASHEQFF.

The V call is TRBV6-5, the J call TRBJ2-7; no clear D. V shed 2 bases and J shed 0 bases, with 14 bases lying between them. This CDR3 is 16 amino acids long. In germline, CDR1 is MNHEY, CDR2 SVGAGI. This chain's CDR3 is CASSYPKRTGSYEQYF. CDR3 DNA: TGTGCCAGCAGTTACCCAAAACGGACGGGCTCCTACGAGCAGTACTTC.

This clonotype was seen only a few times. The CDR3, as DNA: TGTGCCAGCAGTTACAGTATCGGTGCCGGGGAGCTGTTTTTT. Encoded protein: CASSYSIGAGELFF. V gene TRBV6-2 or TRBV6-3 combines with J gene TRBJ2-2; D unresolved. The CDR3 consists of 14 residues. Trimming left V 2 bases short and J 6 bases short, with 10 bases between. The germline CDR1 and CDR2 sequences are MNHEY and SVGEGT.

V and J are TRBV4-3 and TRBJ2-1; D might be TRBD2 (5 bases). V lost 4 bases, J lost 2 bases, and 9 bases lay in between. The V gene's germline CDR1 is LGHNA and CDR2 YSLEER. This CDR3 has 14 residues. CDR3 nucleotides: TGCGCCAGCAGCCCCCTAGCCCCCTACAATGAGCAGTTCTTC. It is translated as CASSPLAPYNEQFF.

This clonotype was seen at least ten times. This sequence joins TRBV7-6 and TRBJ1-5; possible D gene TRBD1, 5 bases. The CDR3 is 14 amino acids. Germline lookup yields CDR1 SGHVS and CDR2 FNYEAQ. Trimming stripped 3 bases from V and 7 bases from J, with 13 bases between. The DNA of the CDR3 is TGTGCCAGCAGCTTGGGTAGGGGCAGGCAGCCCCAGCATTTT. Translation: CASSLGRGRQPQHF.

V is TRBV10-3 and J is TRBJ2-3, with 9 bases identical to TRBD1. The CDR3 sequence is 15 residues long. The V and J ends lost 11 bases and 4 bases, in that order; junction bases with no gene match: 13. Germline CDR1 reads ENHRY; CDR2 reads SYGVKD. The CDR3 is CASSPGTGRADTQYF. The CDR3 nucleotides are TGTGCCTCAAGCCCGGGGACAGGGCGCGCAGATACGCAGTATTTT.

This clonotype occurred many times. This chain links TRBV7-2 with TRBJ2-3, with 7 bases aligning to TRBD1. CDR3 size: 17 residues. The V and J ends lost 0 bases and 3 bases, in that order; junction bases with no gene match: 9. Germline V gene lookup returns CDR1 SGHTA and CDR2 FQGNSA. The DNA of the CDR3 is TGTGCCAGCAGCTTAGCGCTAGGGGGCCGGAGGACAGATACGCAGTATTTT. It is translated as CASSLALGGRRTDTQYF.

Only a few counts were recorded for this clonotype. The chain recombines TRBV28 with TRBJ2-1; perhaps D is TRBD1 or TRBD2 (5 bases each). CDR1 and CDR2 (germline): MDHEN, SYDVKM. This CDR3 contains 15 residues. V shed 3 bases and J shed 2 bases, with 11 bases lying between them. The CDR3 protein is CASSLVGTAYNEQFF. CDR3 coding DNA: TGTGCCAGCAGTTTGGTAGGGACCGCCTACAATGAGCAGTTCTTC.

This clonotype was counted only a few times. The chain has TRBV7-8 and TRBJ2-7, with 9 bases lining up with TRBD2. The CDR3 spans 16 residues. From germline, CDR1 is SGHVS and CDR2 FQNEAQ. J gave up 4 bases and V 1 base, and 8 bases lay outside the gene matches. CDR3 in amino acids: CASSLEGTSSLYEQYF. The DNA for the CDR3 is TGTGCCAGCAGCTTAGAGGGGACTAGCTCCCTATACGAGCAGTACTTC.

The chain combines TRBV12-3 or TRBV12-4 with TRBJ2-5; D gene uncertain. The CDR3 runs to 15 residues. V was clipped by 3 bases and J by 8 bases, with 19 bases between them. The CDR3, as DNA: TGTGCCAGCAGTTTTCTCTCAGGTACCCCAAGAACCCAGTACTTC. Translating it yields CASSFLSGTPRTQYF.